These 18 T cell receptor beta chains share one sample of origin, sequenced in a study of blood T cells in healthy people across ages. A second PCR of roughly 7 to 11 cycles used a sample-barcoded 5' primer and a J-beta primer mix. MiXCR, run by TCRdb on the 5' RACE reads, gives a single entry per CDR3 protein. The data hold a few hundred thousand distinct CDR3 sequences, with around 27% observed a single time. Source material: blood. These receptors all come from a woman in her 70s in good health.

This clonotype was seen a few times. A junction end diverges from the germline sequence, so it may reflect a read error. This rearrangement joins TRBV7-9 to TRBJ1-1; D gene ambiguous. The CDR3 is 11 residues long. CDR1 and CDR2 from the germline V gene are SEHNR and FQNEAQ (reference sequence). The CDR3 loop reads CASSLSAIPVF. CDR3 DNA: TGTGCCAGCAGCTTATCTGCGATCCCCGTCTTT. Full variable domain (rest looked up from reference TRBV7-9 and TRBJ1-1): DTGVSQNPRHKITKRGQNVTFRCDPISEHNRLYWYRQTLGQGPEFLTYFQNEAQLEKSRLLSDRFSAERPKGSFSTLEIQRTEQGDSAMYLCASSLSAIPVFGQGTRLTVV.

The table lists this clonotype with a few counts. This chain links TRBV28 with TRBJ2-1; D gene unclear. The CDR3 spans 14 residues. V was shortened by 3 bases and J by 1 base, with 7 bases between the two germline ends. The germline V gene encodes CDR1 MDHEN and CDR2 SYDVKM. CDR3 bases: TGTGCCAGCAGTTTTGCGGAGTCCTACAATGAGCAGTTCTTC. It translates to CASSFAESYNEQFF.

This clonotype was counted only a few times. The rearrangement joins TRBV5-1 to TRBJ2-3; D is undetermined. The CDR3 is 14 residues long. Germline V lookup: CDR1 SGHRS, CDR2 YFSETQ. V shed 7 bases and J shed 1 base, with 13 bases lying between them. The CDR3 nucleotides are TGCGCCAGCGGCCCCTTCGCAGGCACAGATACGCAGTATTTT. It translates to CASGPFAGTDTQYF.

The CDR3 DNA reads TGCAGTGTCCCCGGCAGTCATGGAGGGGGCACTGAAGCTTTCTTT. As protein: CSVPGSHGGGTEAFF. This chain links TRBV20-1 with TRBJ1-1; D possibly corresponds to TRBD1 (6 bases). The germline gives CDR1 DFQATT, CDR2 SNEGSKA (reference sequence). Trimming removed 7 bases from V and 4 bases from J, with 22 bases in between. CDR3 size: 15 residues.

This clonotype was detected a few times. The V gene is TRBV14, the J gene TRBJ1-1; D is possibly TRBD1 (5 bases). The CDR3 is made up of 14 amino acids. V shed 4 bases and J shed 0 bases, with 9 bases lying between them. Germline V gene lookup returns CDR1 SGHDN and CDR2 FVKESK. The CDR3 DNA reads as TGTGCCAGCAGCCCGCCAGGGATGAACACTGAAGCTTTCTTT. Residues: CASSPPGMNTEAFF.

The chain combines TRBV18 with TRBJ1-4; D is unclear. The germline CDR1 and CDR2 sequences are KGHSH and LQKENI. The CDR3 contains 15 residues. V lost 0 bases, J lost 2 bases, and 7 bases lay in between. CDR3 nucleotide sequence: TGTGCCAGCTCACCACCGAGCCAGACTAATGAAAAACTGTTTTTT. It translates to CASSPPSQTNEKLFF.

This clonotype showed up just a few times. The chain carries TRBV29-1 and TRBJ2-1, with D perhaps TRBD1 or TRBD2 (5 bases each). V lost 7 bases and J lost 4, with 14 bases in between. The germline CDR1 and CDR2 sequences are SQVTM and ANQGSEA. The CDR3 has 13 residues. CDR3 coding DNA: TGCAGCGCCGGGACGCCGGATTACAATGAGCAGTTCTTC. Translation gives CSAGTPDYNEQFF.

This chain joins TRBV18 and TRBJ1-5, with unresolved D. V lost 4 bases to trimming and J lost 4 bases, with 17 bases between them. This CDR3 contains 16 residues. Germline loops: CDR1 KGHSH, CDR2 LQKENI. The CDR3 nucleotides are TGTGCCAGCTCACAAGAAAGGGCGGGGAAGAATCAGCCCCAGCATTTT. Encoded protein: CASSQERAGKNQPQHF.

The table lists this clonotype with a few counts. The CDR3 loop reads CASSQETGSLADTQYF. The CDR3 DNA follows: TGCGCCAGCAGCCAAGAGACAGGGAGTCTTGCAGATACGCAGTATTTT. V usage is TRBV4-3 and J usage is TRBJ2-3; TRBD1 matches at 7 bases. After removal of 0 bases from V and 4 bases from J, the junction contained 7 bases not matched to a gene. Germline loops: CDR1 LGHNA, CDR2 YSLEER. The CDR3 totals 16 residues.

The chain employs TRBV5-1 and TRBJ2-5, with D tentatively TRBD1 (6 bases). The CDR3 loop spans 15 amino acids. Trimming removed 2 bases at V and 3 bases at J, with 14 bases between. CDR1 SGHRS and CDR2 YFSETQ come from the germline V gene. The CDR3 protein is CASSFLGQIKETQYF. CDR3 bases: TGCGCCAGCAGCTTTCTTGGACAGATTAAAGAGACCCAGTACTTC. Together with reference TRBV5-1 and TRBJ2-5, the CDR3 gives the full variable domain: KAGVTQTPRYLIKTRGQQVTLSCSPISGHRSVSWYQQTPGQGLQFLFEYFSETQRNKGNFPGRFSGRQFSNSRSEMNVSTLELGDSALYLCASSFLGQIKETQYFGPGTRLLVL.

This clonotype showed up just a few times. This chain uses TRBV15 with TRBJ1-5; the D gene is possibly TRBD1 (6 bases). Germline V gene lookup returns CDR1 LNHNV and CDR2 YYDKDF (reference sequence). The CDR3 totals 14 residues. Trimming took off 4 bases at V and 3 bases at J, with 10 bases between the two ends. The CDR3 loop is CATSTGQNNQPQHF. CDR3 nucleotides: TGTGCCACCAGCACTGGACAGAACAATCAGCCCCAGCATTTT.

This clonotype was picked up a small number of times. Here the CDR3 reads CASRSHEGVNYGYTF. CDR3 DNA: TGTGCCAGCAGATCACACGAAGGGGTAAACTATGGCTACACCTTC. The chain carries TRBV6-5 and TRBJ1-2; possible D gene TRBD1, 5 bases. Germline-derived CDR1 and CDR2 are MNHEY and SVGAGI. The CDR3 sequence is 15 residues long. The V gene lost 6 bases and the J gene lost 2 bases, with 16 bases spanning the gap.

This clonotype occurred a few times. In DNA form, the CDR3 reads TGTGCCACCAGCAGAGATCACACCGGGGAGCTGTTTTTT. As protein: CATSRDHTGELFF. This chain joins TRBV15 and TRBJ2-2; the D is unclear. The CDR3 is made up of 13 amino acids. The germline V gene encodes CDR1 LNHNV and CDR2 YYDKDF (reference sequence). Between the trimmed V and J ends, which lost 0 bases and 3 bases, there was a span of 2 bases.

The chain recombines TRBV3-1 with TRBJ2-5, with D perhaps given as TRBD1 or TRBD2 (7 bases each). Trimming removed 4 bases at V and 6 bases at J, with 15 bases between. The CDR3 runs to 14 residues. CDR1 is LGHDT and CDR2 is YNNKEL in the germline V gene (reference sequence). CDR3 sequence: CASSPSGGAKTQYF. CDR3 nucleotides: TGTGCCAGCAGCCCTTCAGGGGGGGCGAAGACCCAGTACTTC.

DNA for the CDR3: TGCGCCAGCAGCTTGGATCCTGCGGGACAATCCTACGAGCAGTACTTC. Translating it yields CASSLDPAGQSYEQYF. The chain has TRBV5-1 and TRBJ2-5; D tentatively reads TRBD1 or TRBD2 (6 bases each). The DNA end favors TRBJ2-7, so the J call may be wrong. This CDR3 comprises 16 residues. CDR1 and CDR2 from the germline V gene are SGHRS and YFSETQ.

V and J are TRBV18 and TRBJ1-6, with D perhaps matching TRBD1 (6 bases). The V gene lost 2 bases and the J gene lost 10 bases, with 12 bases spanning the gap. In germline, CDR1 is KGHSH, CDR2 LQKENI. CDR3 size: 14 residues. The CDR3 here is CASSPSGGTSPLHF. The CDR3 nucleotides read TGTGCCAGCTCACCATCTGGGGGCACCTCACCCCTCCACTTT.

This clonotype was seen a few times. As DNA, the CDR3 is TGTGCCAGCAGCTTCGGGAACAAGGGGTACAATGAGCAGTTCTTC. Its protein product is CASSFGNKGYNEQFF. The V call is TRBV5-5, the J call TRBJ2-1; possibly TRBD1 or TRBD2 for D (5 bases each). V lost 2 bases to trimming and J lost 4 bases, with 13 bases between them. CDR1 is SGHKS and CDR2 is YYEKEE in the germline V gene (reference sequence). This CDR3 comprises 15 residues. Variable domain in full (rest from reference TRBV5-5 and TRBJ2-1): DAGVTQSPTHLIKTRGQQVTLRCSPISGHKSVSWYQQVLGQGPQFIFQYYEKEERGRGNFPDRFSARQFPNYSSELNVNALLLGDSALYLCASSFGNKGYNEQFFGPGTRLTVL.

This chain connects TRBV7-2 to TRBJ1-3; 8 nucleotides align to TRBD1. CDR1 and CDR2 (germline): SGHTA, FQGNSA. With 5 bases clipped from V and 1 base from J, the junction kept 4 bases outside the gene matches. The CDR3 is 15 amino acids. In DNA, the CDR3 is TGTGCCAGCAGCCCCCAGGGGGCTTCTGGAAACACCATATATTTT. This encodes CASSPQGASGNTIYF.